These 10 T cell receptor beta chains were sequenced from one sample in a study of persistence of HIV-infected CD4 T cells. Lysates of CMV-infected fibroblasts at approximately 10 ug/mL stimulated these cells. CD40L-negative CD69-negative CD45RO-high memory CD4+ T cells were sorted as populations depleted of antigen-responding cells. The immunoSEQ assay was version 4, run in survey mode. Generated by immunoSEQ multiplex PCR, the TCRdb table keeps only in-frame clones and is missing some. The repertoire holds more than 45,000 clones, 75% to 85% seen once, with 2.5% to 3.5% in the top ten. These receptors lack a known antigen. This sample comprised CD4+ T cells sorted from PBMCs after approximately 18-hour stimulation, obtained from a patient who received antiretroviral therapy. The receptors were gathered from an adult man with HIV who was CMV-seropositive.

V usage is TRBV2 and J usage is TRBJ1-2, with 9 bases fitting TRBD1. The CDR3 totals 17 residues. The J segment lost 1 base and the V segment lost 6 bases, leaving 12 bases of the junction unmatched. Germline V gene sequence: CDR1 SNHLY, CDR2 FYNNEI. The CDR3 sequence: CASRLLQTGGNNYGYTF. The CDR3 nucleotides read TGTGCCAGCAGGCTCCTCCAAACAGGGGGCAATAACTATGGCTACACCTTC.

This clone was counted a few times. The CDR3 here is CASTRTGADTPLHF. The CDR3 region has the DNA TGTGCCAGCACCCGGACGGGGGCCGATACACCCCTCCACTTT. The chain links TRBV7-9 to TRBJ1-6, with a weak D call TRBD1 (6 bases). This CDR3 is 14 amino acids long. V was pared by 7 bases and J by 11 bases, with 18 bases between. Per germline, CDR1 SEHNR and CDR2 FQNEAQ (reference sequence). The whole variable domain, filled in from reference TRBV7-9 and TRBJ1-6, reads DTGVSQNPRHKITKRGQNVTFRCDPISEHNRLYWYRQTLGQGPEFLTYFQNEAQLEKSRLLSDRFSAERPKGSFSTLEIQRTEQGDSAMYLCASTRTGADTPLHFGNGTRLTVT.

This clone was detected a few times. DNA of the CDR3: TGTGCCAGCAGCTTCGACACAGATACGCAGTATTTT. It yields the protein CASSFDTDTQYF. The V call is TRBV7-9, the J call TRBJ2-3; unclear D gene. Germline V CDR1 and CDR2: SEHNR, FQNEAQ (reference sequence). The length of the CDR3 is 12 residues. Between the trimmed V and J ends, which lost 3 bases and 2 bases, there was a span of 3 bases.

In this sample, this clone turned up once. The chain joins TRBV28 to TRBJ1-4; D is unresolved. The CDR3 covers 15 residues. V gave up 6 bases and J gave up 4 bases, with 15 bases separating them. Looked up from germline, CDR1 is MDHEN and CDR2 is SYDVKM. Here the CDR3 reads CASSPEARVNEKLFF. The CDR3 DNA follows: TGTGCCAGCAGCCCCGAAGCACGGGTTAATGAAAAACTGTTTTTT.

The chain has TRBV7-2 and TRBJ2-7; D possibly corresponds to TRBD1 (5 bases). This CDR3 spans 14 amino acids. Germline lookup yields CDR1 SGHTA and CDR2 FQGNSA. Trimming took off 3 bases at V and 0 bases at J, with 9 bases between the two ends. The CDR3 region is CASSLRQFSYEQYF. The CDR3 DNA follows: TGTGCCAGCAGCTTGCGACAGTTCTCCTACGAGCAGTACTTC.

This clone has just one count. The rearrangement joins TRBV25-1 to TRBJ1-4; no clear D gene. Germline-derived CDR1 and CDR2 are MGHDK and SYGVNS. V was clipped by 6 bases and J by 0 bases, with 11 bases between them. The CDR3 runs to 15 residues. CDR3 DNA sequence: TGTGCCAGCAGGCCCTCGGTAACAACTAATGAAAAACTGTTTTTT. Its protein product is CASRPSVTTNEKLFF.

The genes are TRBV19 and TRBJ2-3; TRBD2 is a possible D gene (6 bases). Germline V gene data show CDR1 as LNHDA and CDR2 as SQIVND (reference sequence). The CDR3 has 17 residues. V gave up 0 bases and J gave up 1 base, with 14 bases separating them. DNA of the CDR3: TGTGCCAGTAGTATAGATCTGTGGAGGGCCCGCACAGATACGCAGTATTTT. Amino acids: CASSIDLWRARTDTQYF.

The chain joins TRBV3-1 (or the pseudogene TRBV3-2) to TRBJ1-2; no definite D call. The CDR3 is 14 amino acids. CDR1 and CDR2 (germline): LGHDT, YNNKEL (reference sequence). The V end lost 6 bases, the J end lost 1 base, and 12 bases lay between the germline ends. The CDR3 spells CASRKMASNYGYTF. CDR3 coding DNA: TGTGCCAGCAGAAAGATGGCTAGTAACTATGGCTACACCTTC.

The V and J genes are TRBV14 and TRBJ2-7; 9 bases fit TRBD1. From germline, CDR1 is SGHDN and CDR2 FVKESK. The CDR3 totals 18 residues. Losses at the gene ends were 5 bases for V and 1 base for J; bases not matched to a gene: 15. The DNA for the CDR3 is TGTGCCAGCAGCAGCTCGGGACAGGGAGCTTTTTTATCCTACGAGCAGTACTTC. It codes for CASSSSGQGAFLSYEQYF.

The V and J genes are TRBV2 and TRBJ2-3, with D hard to call. Trimming left V 1 base short and J 2 bases short, with 7 bases between. This CDR3 has 14 amino acids. The V gene's germline CDR1 is SNHLY and CDR2 FYNNEI. For the CDR3, the DNA is TGTGCCAGCAGTGAAGAGGGCATCACAGATACGCAGTATTTT. This encodes CASSEEGITDTQYF.